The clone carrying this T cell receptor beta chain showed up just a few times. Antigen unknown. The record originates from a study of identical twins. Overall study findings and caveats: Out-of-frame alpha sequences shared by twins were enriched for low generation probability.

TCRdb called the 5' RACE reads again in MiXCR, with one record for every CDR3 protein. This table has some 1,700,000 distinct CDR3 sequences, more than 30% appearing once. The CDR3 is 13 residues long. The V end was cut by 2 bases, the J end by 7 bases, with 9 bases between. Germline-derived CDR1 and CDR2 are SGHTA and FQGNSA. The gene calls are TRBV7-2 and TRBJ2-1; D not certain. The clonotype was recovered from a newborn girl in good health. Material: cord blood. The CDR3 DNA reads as TGTGCCAGCAGCTTAAGGCAAAGGAATGAGCAGTTCTTC. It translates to CASSLRQRNEQFF.